These T cell receptor beta chains were read from a single sample in a study of blood T cell repertoires in COVID-19. TCRdb keeps only in-frame clones here, not all; method: immunoSEQ multiplex PCR. The sample contains 150,000 to 200,000 clones, roughly four fifths of which appear only once. Sequencing was carried out using peripheral blood. All receptors come from an elderly woman with COVID-19, enrolled during active disease. Both conserved end residues are part of each CDR3. Fields, in order: CDR3 length, V gene, D gene, J gene, clone size, CDR3 DNA, CDR3 protein. The D gene is left open where the match is weak. A row's size may be missing; if present it is once, few, many or a size class.

CDR3 length: 14
V gene: TRBV5-1
D gene: TRBD1
J gene: TRBJ2-7
clone size: .
CDR3 DNA: TGCGCCAGCAGCTTGCAGGGGGTTTCCTACGAGCAGTACTTC
CDR3 protein: CASSLQGVSYEQYF

CDR3 length: 13
V gene: TRBV18
D gene: TRBD1
J gene: TRBJ1-2
clone size: .
CDR3 DNA: TGTGCCAGCTCACCGATCGACAGGGCGGGCTACACCTTC
CDR3 protein: CASSPIDRAGYTF

CDR3 length: 19
V gene: TRBV6-6
D gene: TRBD2
J gene: TRBJ2-7
clone size: .
CDR3 DNA: TGTGCCAGCAGTCCGATAGGACTAGCGGGAGGACGAGAGGTCTACGAGCAGTACTTC
CDR3 protein: CASSPIGLAGGREVYEQYF

CDR3 length: 15
V gene: TRBV19
D gene: .
J gene: TRBJ2-5
clone size: .
CDR3 DNA: TGTGCCAGTAGTACCTCCGGGACTGAAGGAGAGACCCAGTACTTC
CDR3 protein: CASSTSGTEGETQYF

CDR3 length: 12
V gene: TRBV30
D gene: TRBD1
J gene: TRBJ2-5
clone size: .
CDR3 DNA: TGTGCCTACCGGACAGGGTGGGAGACCCAGTACTTC
CDR3 protein: CAYRTGWETQYF

CDR3 length: 12
V gene: TRBV29-1
D gene: .
J gene: TRBJ2-3
clone size: .
CDR3 DNA: TGCAGCGTTGTCTACCGCACAGATACGCAGTATTTT
CDR3 protein: CSVVYRTDTQYF

CDR3 length: 15
V gene: TRBV7-3
D gene: .
J gene: TRBJ2-1
clone size: .
CDR3 DNA: TGTGCCAGCAGCTTACAGCGGGTCTCCTACAATGAGCAGTTCTTC
CDR3 protein: CASSLQRVSYNEQFF

CDR3 length: 14
V gene: TRBV28
D gene: TRBD1
J gene: TRBJ2-7
clone size: .
CDR3 DNA: TGTGCCAGCAGTTGGACAGGGGGAAGTCGCGAGCAGTACTTC
CDR3 protein: CASSWTGGSREQYF

CDR3 length: 14
V gene: TRBV6-5
D gene: TRBD1
J gene: TRBJ2-7
clone size: .
CDR3 DNA: TGTGCCAGCCTTACCGGGACAGCTATAAACGAGCAGTACTTC
CDR3 protein: CASLTGTAINEQYF

CDR3 length: 16
V gene: TRBV18
D gene: .
J gene: TRBJ1-4
clone size: .
CDR3 DNA: TGTGCCAGCTCACCCGCCGGGGTGCGATCTTCGAAAAAACTGTTTTTT
CDR3 protein: CASSPAGVRSSKKLFF

CDR3 length: 12
V gene: TRBV28
D gene: .
J gene: TRBJ2-1
clone size: .
CDR3 DNA: TGTGCCAGCAGTTTAAGGGGAAATGAGCAGTTCTTC
CDR3 protein: CASSLRGNEQFF

CDR3 length: 13
V gene: TRBV2
D gene: .
J gene: TRBJ2-5
clone size: once
CDR3 DNA: TGTGCCAGCAGTGAAACAGGGTTGGAGACCCAGTACTTC
CDR3 protein: CASSETGLETQYF

CDR3 length: 19
V gene: TRBV5-4
D gene: TRBD2
J gene: TRBJ2-1
clone size: .
CDR3 DNA: TGTGCCAGCAGCTTGGACTCTGGGACTAGCGGGACCTTCTACAATGAGCAGTTCTTC
CDR3 protein: CASSLDSGTSGTFYNEQFF

CDR3 length: 13
V gene: TRBV30
D gene: .
J gene: TRBJ2-5
clone size: .
CDR3 DNA: TGTGCCTGGAGCCGGAACTATCAAGAGACCCAGTACTTC
CDR3 protein: CAWSRNYQETQYF

CDR3 length: 15
V gene: TRBV4-3
D gene: .
J gene: TRBJ1-1
clone size: .
CDR3 DNA: TGCGCCAGCAGCCAAGTTGGGCAGGGAAACACTGAAGCTTTCTTT
CDR3 protein: CASSQVGQGNTEAFF

CDR3 length: 11
V gene: TRBV29-1
D gene: TRBD2
J gene: TRBJ2-1
clone size: .
CDR3 DNA: TGCAGCGCCACGATACTAGCGGGAGAGTTCTTC
CDR3 protein: CSATILAGEFF

CDR3 length: 18
V gene: TRBV19
D gene: TRBD1
J gene: TRBJ1-5
clone size: .
CDR3 DNA: TGTGCCAGTAGTATTTTTCACAGGGGGAACTTTTTCGGTCAGCCCCAGCATTTT
CDR3 protein: CASSIFHRGNFFGQPQHF

CDR3 length: 15
V gene: TRBV18
D gene: .
J gene: TRBJ2-2
clone size: .
CDR3 DNA: TGTGCCAGCTCACTTATAGCTACTAACACCGGGGAGCTGTTTTTT
CDR3 protein: CASSLIATNTGELFF

CDR3 length: 17
V gene: TRBV10-3
D gene: .
J gene: TRBJ2-4
clone size: .
CDR3 DNA: TGTGCCATCTCCCACGGGGCGCAGGCCAAACAGGGAAACATTCAGTACTTC
CDR3 protein: CAISHGAQAKQGNIQYF

CDR3 length: 17
V gene: TRBV4-3
D gene: .
J gene: TRBJ2-1
clone size: .
CDR3 DNA: TGCGCCAGCAGCCAAGACACCCGCGGATCCTCCTACAATGAGCAGTTCTTC
CDR3 protein: CASSQDTRGSSYNEQFF

CDR3 length: 11
V gene: TRBV28
D gene: .
J gene: TRBJ1-5
clone size: .
CDR3 DNA: TGTGCCAGCGGACTCTTACGACCCCAGCATTTT
CDR3 protein: CASGLLRPQHF

CDR3 length: 16
V gene: TRBV7-2
D gene: .
J gene: TRBJ1-4
clone size: .
CDR3 DNA: TGTGCCAGCAGCTTAAACTGGGGGCGCATGGTTGAAAAACTGTTTTTT
CDR3 protein: CASSLNWGRMVEKLFF

CDR3 length: 13
V gene: TRBV6-5
D gene: .
J gene: TRBJ1-1
clone size: .
CDR3 DNA: TGTGCCAGCAGCCAGGACAGCGCCACTGAAGCTTTCTTT
CDR3 protein: CASSQDSATEAFF

CDR3 length: 14
V gene: TRBV9
D gene: .
J gene: TRBJ1-2
clone size: .
CDR3 DNA: TGTGCCAGCAGCCAACACGGGACAATCTATGGCTACACCTTC
CDR3 protein: CASSQHGTIYGYTF

CDR3 length: 14
V gene: TRBV19
D gene: .
J gene: TRBJ2-3
clone size: .
CDR3 DNA: TGTGCCAGTAGTATAGATCTAGTCACAGATACGCAGTATTTT
CDR3 protein: CASSIDLVTDTQYF

CDR3 length: 15
V gene: TRBV5-1
D gene: TRBD2
J gene: TRBJ2-1
clone size: .
CDR3 DNA: TGCGCCAGCCGACCTGAAGCGGGAGGCAACAATGAGCAGTTCTTC
CDR3 protein: CASRPEAGGNNEQFF

CDR3 length: 13
V gene: TRBV10-3
D gene: .
J gene: TRBJ2-7
clone size: .
CDR3 DNA: TGTGCCATCAGCGAGACTAGATCCGGCGAGCAGTACTTC
CDR3 protein: CAISETRSGEQYF

CDR3 length: 14
V gene: TRBV5-1
D gene: .
J gene: TRBJ2-3
clone size: .
CDR3 DNA: TGCGCCAGCAGCTTTGCAGTCGGCACAGATACGCAGTATTTT
CDR3 protein: CASSFAVGTDTQYF

CDR3 length: 13
V gene: TRBV6-5
D gene: .
J gene: TRBJ2-7
clone size: .
CDR3 DNA: TGTGCCAGCAGCGACAGCATTTCCTACGAGCAGTACTTC
CDR3 protein: CASSDSISYEQYF

CDR3 length: 15
V gene: TRBV3-1/TRBV3-2
D gene: TRBD2
J gene: TRBJ2-7
clone size: .
CDR3 DNA: TGTGCCAGCAGTTCAAGCGGGAGGGAAACCTACGAGCAGTACTTC
CDR3 protein: CASSSSGRETYEQYF

CDR3 length: 17
V gene: TRBV11-3
D gene: TRBD1
J gene: TRBJ2-6
clone size: .
CDR3 DNA: TGTGCCAGCAGCTCTGGACAGGGGGCGGTTGGGGCCAACGTCCTGACTTTC
CDR3 protein: CASSSGQGAVGANVLTF

CDR3 length: 18
V gene: TRBV2
D gene: .
J gene: TRBJ2-6
clone size: .
CDR3 DNA: TGTGCCAGCAGTGAGGGCAGCCTCTTGAGCTCTGGGGCCAACGTCCTGACTTTC
CDR3 protein: CASSEGSLLSSGANVLTF

CDR3 length: 14
V gene: TRBV14
D gene: .
J gene: TRBJ2-7
clone size: .
CDR3 DNA: TGTGCCAGCAGCCAGTTAGGGGTCTCCTACGAGCAGTACTTC
CDR3 protein: CASSQLGVSYEQYF

CDR3 length: 15
V gene: TRBV6-5
D gene: .
J gene: TRBJ1-1
clone size: once
CDR3 DNA: TGTGCCAGCAGTTACAGCCAGGGGCGAGACACTGAAGCTTTCTTT
CDR3 protein: CASSYSQGRDTEAFF

CDR3 length: 13
V gene: TRBV6-4
D gene: .
J gene: TRBJ1-2
clone size: .
CDR3 DNA: TGTGCCAGCAGTGACGTAGGGGGTCGCGGCTACACCTTC
CDR3 protein: CASSDVGGRGYTF

CDR3 length: 15
V gene: TRBV7-2
D gene: .
J gene: TRBJ2-1
clone size: .
CDR3 DNA: TGTGCCAGCAGCTTATACCAGGGGCGCTACAATGAGCAGTTCTTC
CDR3 protein: CASSLYQGRYNEQFF

CDR3 length: 16
V gene: TRBV25-1
D gene: TRBD1
J gene: TRBJ1-2
clone size: .
CDR3 DNA: TGTGCCAGCAGTGAAAGGTTAGACAGGGAACCTTATGGCTACACCTTC
CDR3 protein: CASSERLDREPYGYTF

CDR3 length: 15
V gene: TRBV11-1
D gene: .
J gene: TRBJ1-1
clone size: .
CDR3 DNA: TGTGCCAGCAGCTTAGCTGAGGGAGGGAACACTGAAGCTTTCTTT
CDR3 protein: CASSLAEGGNTEAFF

CDR3 length: 15
V gene: TRBV7-3
D gene: TRBD2
J gene: TRBJ2-7
clone size: .
CDR3 DNA: TGTGCCAGCAGCGTTTGGACTAGCGGGAGTTACGAGCAGTACTTC
CDR3 protein: CASSVWTSGSYEQYF

CDR3 length: 15
V gene: TRBV15
D gene: .
J gene: TRBJ1-2
clone size: .
CDR3 DNA: TGTGCCACCAGCAGAGTAAGGGGATCTAACTATGGCTACACCTTC
CDR3 protein: CATSRVRGSNYGYTF

CDR3 length: 14
V gene: TRBV6-4
D gene: .
J gene: TRBJ1-6
clone size: once
CDR3 DNA: TGTGCCAGCAGTGAGGTTCACAACTATTCCCCCCTCCACTTT
CDR3 protein: CASSEVHNYSPLHF